The T cell receptor (beta chain) described here comes from a study of T cells in Graves' hyperthyroidism and ophthalmopathy. Many counts were recorded for this clonotype. Clinical symptoms, serum thyroxine and TRAb, thyroid ultrasound and orbital computed tomography were used for the diagnoses. TCR beta CDR3 region amplification was performed from RNA transcripts. A set of HTBI primers served as the primers for a first-round RT-PCR of the TCR CDR3. From the multiplex PCR reads, TCRdb called clonotypes with MiXCR, one entry per CDR3 protein. The sample carries 550,000 to 700,000 distinct CDR3 sequences, roughly 46% recorded once. Trimming cost V 7 bases and J 1 base, with 13 bases left between them. Per the germline V gene, CDR1 is MNHEY and CDR2 is SMNVEV (reference sequence). CDR3 length equals 14 residues.

The sample comprised peripheral blood or thyroid tissue (not recorded which). J is TRBJ2-5 and V is TRBV27; D ambiguous. The origin of this receptor is an adult woman with Graves' disease, either hyperthyroidism or ophthalmopathy (not recorded which). CDR3: CASKIMPSQETQYF. CDR3 sequence (DNA): TGTGCCAGCAAGATAATGCCATCCCAAGAGACCCAGTACTTC.